Presented here are 16 T cell receptor beta chains from one specimen sequenced in a study of blood T cell repertoires in COVID-19. The method was immunoSEQ multiplex PCR; TCRdb's version includes in-frame clones alone and lacks a portion of them. Here the sample spans about 210,000 clones, approximately 90% being singletons. Sequencing was done on a sample of PBMCs or T cells enriched from blood (not recorded which). The receptors were sampled from a man younger than 35 with acute COVID-19.

The chain is built from TRBV3-1 (or the pseudogene TRBV3-2) and TRBJ1-1; D is possibly TRBD1 (5 bases). Trimming removed 1 base from V and 4 bases from J, with 10 bases in between. This CDR3 contains 14 residues. Germline V gene data show CDR1 as LGHDT and CDR2 as YNNKEL (reference sequence). CDR3 in DNA: TGTGCCAGCAGCCAAGGGGACGGGGGCACTGAAGCTTTCTTT. Its translation is CASSQGDGGTEAFF.

The chain uses TRBV15 and TRBJ2-3; no firm D call. This CDR3 contains 14 residues. Germline-derived CDR1 and CDR2 are LNHNV and YYDKDF (reference sequence). V lost 0 bases and J 4 bases, leaving 8 bases between the germline ends. In DNA form, the CDR3 reads TGTGCCACCAGCAGAGATAAGACACCAGATACGCAGTATTTT. This sequence encodes CATSRDKTPDTQYF.

Only a few counts were recorded for this clone. The final CDR3 position lacks the conserved phenylalanine or tryptophan, pointing to a likely read error. No DNA is shown, since the ends of the CDR3 on it are uncertain; the CDR3 is the one TCRdb lists. The CDR3 protein is CASSLHGTPRCRG. The V call is TRBV14, the J call TRBJ1-2; the D call of TRBD1 is as the table states it, not checked on the DNA. Germline V gene lookup returns CDR1 SGHDN and CDR2 FVKESK. The CDR3 is 13 amino acids long, termini counted.

The chain uses TRBV18 and TRBJ2-5; 7 bases line up with TRBD2. Looked up from germline, CDR1 is KGHSH and CDR2 is LQKENI. The CDR3 has 15 amino acids. V lost 2 bases to trimming and J lost 2 bases; unmatched junction nucleotides: 5. The CDR3 sequence: CASSPSSGLQETQYF. The DNA of the CDR3 is TGTGCCAGCTCACCATCTAGCGGCCTTCAAGAGACCCAGTACTTC.

The chain couples TRBV28 to TRBJ2-7; D is perhaps TRBD1 (10 bases). Per germline, CDR1 MDHEN and CDR2 SYDVKM. Trimming pared 2 bases from V and 4 bases from J, leaving 30 bases between. The CDR3 loop spans 20 amino acids. CDR3: CASSLGTGASSGVLAYEQYF. In DNA, the CDR3 is TGTGCCAGCAGTTTAGGGACAGGGGCTTCTAGCGGGGTCCTTGCTTACGAGCAGTACTTC.

The chain recombines TRBV12-1 with TRBJ1-1; the DNA was not used to check the table's D call, TRBD1. TRBV12-1 is recorded as a pseudogene. This CDR3 region has 12 residues. CDR3 sequence: CASSSLGTGAFF. DNA for the CDR3: TGTGCCAGCAGCTCACTGGGGACAGGAGCTTTCTTT.

The chain has TRBV14 and TRBJ2-2; 10 nucleotides line up with TRBD1. The germline V gene has CDR1 SGHDN and CDR2 FVKESK. This CDR3 comprises 15 residues. The ends lost 1 base at V and 6 bases at J; junction bases unmatched: 2. DNA of the CDR3: TGTGCCAGCAGCCAAGGACAGGGGGCTTCCGGGGAGCTGTTTTTT. Translating gives CASSQGQGASGELFF. Looking up the rest from reference TRBV14 and TRBJ2-2 gives the full variable domain: EAGVTQFPSHSVIEKGQTVTLRCDPISGHDNLYWYRRVMGKEIKFLLHFVKESKQDESGMPNNRFLAERTGGTYSTLKVQPAELEDSGVYFCASSQGQGASGELFFGEGSRLTVL.

The chain has TRBV6-1 and TRBJ1-1; the D gene is possibly TRBD1 (6 bases). The germline gives CDR1 MNHNS, CDR2 SASEGT. The length of the CDR3 is 15 residues. Trimming shortened V by 2 bases and J by 0 bases, and 10 bases separated the two germline ends. This CDR3 is CASSENRDMNTEAFF. The CDR3 DNA reads TGTGCCAGCAGTGAAAACAGGGACATGAACACTGAAGCTTTCTTT.

The gene calls are TRBV7-3 and TRBJ2-3; the match to TRBD2 covers 13 bases. This CDR3 contains 16 residues. Trimming removed 2 bases from V and 6 bases from J; junction bases left unmatched: 5. The germline CDR1 and CDR2 sequences are SGHTA and FQGTGA. The CDR3 sequence: CASSLSGTSGTDTQYF. The CDR3 coding sequence is TGTGCCAGCAGCTTATCCGGGACTAGCGGGACTGATACGCAGTATTTT.

The V call is TRBV28, the J call TRBJ1-2, with no clear D. The V gene lost 3 bases and the J gene lost 8 bases, with 13 bases spanning the gap. The germline gives CDR1 MDHEN, CDR2 SYDVKM. The CDR3 is 13 residues long. The chain's CDR3 is CASSFPASQGYTF. The CDR3 region has the DNA TGTGCCAGCAGTTTTCCCGCGTCACAGGGCTACACCTTC.

J is TRBJ2-1 and V is TRBV27; a possible D gene is TRBD2 (5 bases). Per the germline V gene, CDR1 is MNHEY and CDR2 is SMNVEV (reference sequence). The germline V and J ends were trimmed by 3 bases and 8 bases, with 14 bases remaining between them. CDR3 length equals 14 residues. The CDR3 DNA is TGTGCCAGCAGTTTGGCGGGTCCGTTGTATGAGCAGTTCTTC. Its protein product is CASSLAGPLYEQFF.

This chain connects TRBV6-2 or TRBV6-3 to TRBJ2-7; 7 bases map to TRBD2. This CDR3 comprises 14 residues. With V trimmed by 2 bases and J by 5 bases, 6 bases remained unmatched. Looked up from germline, CDR1 is MNHEY and CDR2 is SVGEGT. CDR3 coding DNA: TGTGCCAGCAGTTACAGCGGGACTATTAACGAGCAGTACTTC. Translated: CASSYSGTINEQYF.

The chain recombines TRBV29-1 with TRBJ2-5; D is possibly TRBD2 (6 bases). V gave up 6 bases and J gave up 4 bases, with 24 bases separating them. The CDR3 runs 16 residues. Per the germline V gene, CDR1 is SQVTM and CDR2 is ANQGSEA. CDR3 in amino acids: CSVGGKTASQGETQYF. CDR3 bases: TGCAGCGTCGGCGGGAAAACAGCATCGCAGGGAGAGACCCAGTACTTC.

Details on this clone: Other DNA sequences from this sample encode an identical CDR3 as well. The J gene is TRBJ2-3, the V gene TRBV28; TRBD2 aligns across 8 bases. There are 14 residues in the CDR3. V lost 3 bases, J lost 6 bases, and 5 bases stayed unmatched. Germline CDR1 and CDR2: MDHEN and SYDVKM. The CDR3 loop is CASSLSGRRDTQYF. CDR3 coding DNA: TGTGCCAGCAGTTTGAGCGGGAGACGGGATACGCAGTATTTT. Complete variable domain (other parts from reference TRBV28 and TRBJ2-3): DVKVTQSSRYLVKRTGEKVFLECVQDMDHENMFWYRQDPGLGLRLIYFSYDVKMKEKGDIPEGYSVSREKKERFSLILESASTNQTSMYLCASSLSGRRDTQYFGPGTRLTVL.

CDR3 nucleotide sequence: TGTGCCAGCAGTTTAGGACAGGGATTAGGAGATGGCTACACCTTC. This sequence encodes CASSLGQGLGDGYTF. J is TRBJ1-2 and V is TRBV28; 8 bases are shared with TRBD1. The CDR3 has 15 amino acids. With 2 bases clipped from V and 6 bases from J, the junction kept 8 bases outside the gene matches. From germline, CDR1 is MDHEN and CDR2 SYDVKM.

In this sample, this clone turned up a few times. The chain carries TRBV27 and TRBJ2-1, with D maybe TRBD1 (6 bases). V shed 3 bases and J shed 7 bases, with 16 bases lying between them. The CDR3 has 15 amino acids. Germline-derived CDR1 and CDR2 are MNHEY and SMNVEV (reference sequence). The CDR3 is CASSFRQGMENEQFF. The CDR3 nucleotides are TGTGCCAGCAGTTTTAGGCAGGGGATGGAGAATGAGCAGTTCTTC.